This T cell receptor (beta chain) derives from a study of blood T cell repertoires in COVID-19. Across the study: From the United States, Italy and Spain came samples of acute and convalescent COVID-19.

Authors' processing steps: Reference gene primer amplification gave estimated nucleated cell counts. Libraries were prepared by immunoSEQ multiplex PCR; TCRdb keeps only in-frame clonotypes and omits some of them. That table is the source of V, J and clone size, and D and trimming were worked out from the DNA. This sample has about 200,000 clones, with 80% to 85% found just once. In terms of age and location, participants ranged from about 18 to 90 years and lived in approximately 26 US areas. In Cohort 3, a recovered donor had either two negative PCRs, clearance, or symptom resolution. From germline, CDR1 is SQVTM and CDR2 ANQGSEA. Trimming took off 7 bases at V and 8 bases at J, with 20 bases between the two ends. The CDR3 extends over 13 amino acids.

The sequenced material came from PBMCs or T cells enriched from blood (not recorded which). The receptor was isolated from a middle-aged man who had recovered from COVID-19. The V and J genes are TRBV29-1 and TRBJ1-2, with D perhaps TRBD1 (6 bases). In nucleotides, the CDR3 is TGCAGCGACCAAGCGGGGGCATCGGGGGGCTACACCTTC. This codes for CSDQAGASGGYTF.